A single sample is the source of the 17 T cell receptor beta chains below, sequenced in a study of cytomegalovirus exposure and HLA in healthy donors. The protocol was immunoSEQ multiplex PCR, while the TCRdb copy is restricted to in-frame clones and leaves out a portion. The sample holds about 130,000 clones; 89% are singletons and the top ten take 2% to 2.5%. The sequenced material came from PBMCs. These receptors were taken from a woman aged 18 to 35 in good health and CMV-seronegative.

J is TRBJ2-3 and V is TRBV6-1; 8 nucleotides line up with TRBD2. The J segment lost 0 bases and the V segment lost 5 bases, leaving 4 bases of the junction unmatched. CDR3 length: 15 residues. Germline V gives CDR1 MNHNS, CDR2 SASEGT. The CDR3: CASSPTSGSTDTQYF. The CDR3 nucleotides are TGTGCCAGCAGTCCTACTAGCGGTAGCACAGATACGCAGTATTTT.

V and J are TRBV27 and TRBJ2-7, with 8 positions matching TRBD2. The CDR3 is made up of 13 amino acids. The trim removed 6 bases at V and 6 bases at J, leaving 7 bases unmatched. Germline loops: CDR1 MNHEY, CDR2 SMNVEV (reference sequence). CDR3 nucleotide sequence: TGTGCCAGCAGGTGGGCTAGCGGGCTCGAGCAGTACTTC. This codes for CASRWASGLEQYF.

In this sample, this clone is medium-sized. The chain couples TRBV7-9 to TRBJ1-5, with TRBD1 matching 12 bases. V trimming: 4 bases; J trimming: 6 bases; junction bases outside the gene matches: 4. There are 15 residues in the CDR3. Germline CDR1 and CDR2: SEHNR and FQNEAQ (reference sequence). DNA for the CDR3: TGTGCCAGCAGCTGGGGACAGGGGGCTGGTCAGCCCCAGCATTTT. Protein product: CASSWGQGAGQPQHF.

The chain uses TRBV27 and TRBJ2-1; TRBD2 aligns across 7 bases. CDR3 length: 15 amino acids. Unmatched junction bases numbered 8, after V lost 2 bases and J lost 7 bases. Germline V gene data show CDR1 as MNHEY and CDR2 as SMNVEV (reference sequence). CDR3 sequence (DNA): TGTGCCAGCAGTTTAGACGCGGGAGCTCTGAATGAGCAGTTCTTC. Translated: CASSLDAGALNEQFF.

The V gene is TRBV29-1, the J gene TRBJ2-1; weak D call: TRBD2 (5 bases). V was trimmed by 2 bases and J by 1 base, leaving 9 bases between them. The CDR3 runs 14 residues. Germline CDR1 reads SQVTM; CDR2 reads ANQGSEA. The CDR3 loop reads CSVEYAGSYNEQFF. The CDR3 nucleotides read TGCAGCGTTGAATATGCGGGTTCCTACAATGAGCAGTTCTTC.

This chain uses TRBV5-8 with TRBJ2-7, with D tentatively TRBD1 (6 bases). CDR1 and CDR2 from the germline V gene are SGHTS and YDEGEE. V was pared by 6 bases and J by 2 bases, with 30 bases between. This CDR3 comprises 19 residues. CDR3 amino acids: CASIHVTGARGNPTYEQYF. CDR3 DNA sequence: TGTGCCAGCATCCACGTAACCGGGGCGAGGGGGAACCCGACCTACGAGCAGTACTTC.

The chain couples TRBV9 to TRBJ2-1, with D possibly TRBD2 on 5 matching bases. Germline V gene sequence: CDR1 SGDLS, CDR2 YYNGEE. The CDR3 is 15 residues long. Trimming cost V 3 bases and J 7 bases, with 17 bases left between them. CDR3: CASSAAAWPQNEQFF. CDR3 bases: TGTGCCAGCAGCGCAGCGGCGTGGCCGCAAAATGAGCAGTTCTTC. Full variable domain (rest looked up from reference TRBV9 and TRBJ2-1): DSGVTQTPKHLITATGQRVTLRCSPRSGDLSVYWYQQSLDQGLQFLIQYYNGEERAKGNILERFSAQQFPDLHSELNLSSLELGDSALYFCASSAAAWPQNEQFFGPGTRLTVL.

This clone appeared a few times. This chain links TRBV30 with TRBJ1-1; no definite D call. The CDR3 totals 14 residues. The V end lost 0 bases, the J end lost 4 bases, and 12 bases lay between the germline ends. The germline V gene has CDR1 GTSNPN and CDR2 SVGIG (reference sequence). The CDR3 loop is CAWSVPGYLTEAFF. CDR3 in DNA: TGTGCCTGGAGTGTACCAGGTTATCTCACTGAAGCTTTCTTT. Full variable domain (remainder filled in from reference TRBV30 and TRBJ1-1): SQTIHQWPATLVQPVGSPLSLECTVEGTSNPNLYWYRQAAGRGLQLLFYSVGIGQISSEVPQNLSASRPQDRQFILSSKKLLLSDSGFYLCAWSVPGYLTEAFFGQGTRLTVV.

The CDR3 here is CASSHNNEQFF. CDR3 DNA sequence: TGTGCCAGCAGCCACAACAATGAGCAGTTCTTC. This rearrangement joins TRBV7-6 to TRBJ2-1; D unclear. V dropped 5 bases and J dropped 5 bases, with 4 bases sitting between them. Germline lookup yields CDR1 SGHVS and CDR2 FNYEAQ. The CDR3 spans 11 residues.

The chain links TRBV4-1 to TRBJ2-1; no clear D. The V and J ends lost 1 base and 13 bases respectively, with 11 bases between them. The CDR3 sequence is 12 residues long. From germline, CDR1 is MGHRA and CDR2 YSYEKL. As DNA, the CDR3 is TGCGCCAGCAGCCAAGTGGGTAGCACTCAGTTCTTC. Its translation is CASSQVGSTQFF.

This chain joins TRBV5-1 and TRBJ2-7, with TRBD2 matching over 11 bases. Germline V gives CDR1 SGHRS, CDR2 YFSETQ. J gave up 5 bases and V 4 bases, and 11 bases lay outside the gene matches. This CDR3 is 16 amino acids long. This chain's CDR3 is CASSHHIAGGVNEQYF. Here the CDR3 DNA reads TGCGCCAGCAGCCACCACATAGCGGGAGGGGTCAACGAGCAGTACTTC.

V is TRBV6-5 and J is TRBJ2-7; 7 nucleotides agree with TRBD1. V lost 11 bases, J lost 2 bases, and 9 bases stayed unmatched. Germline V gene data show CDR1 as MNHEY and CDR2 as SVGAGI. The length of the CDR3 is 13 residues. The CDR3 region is CAVRDSKTYEQYF. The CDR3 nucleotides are TGTGCCGTCCGGGACAGCAAGACCTACGAGCAGTACTTC.

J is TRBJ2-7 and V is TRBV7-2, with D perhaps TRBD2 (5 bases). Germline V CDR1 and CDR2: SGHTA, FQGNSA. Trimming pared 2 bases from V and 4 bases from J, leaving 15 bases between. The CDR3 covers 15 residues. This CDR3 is CASSLFASLLYEQYF. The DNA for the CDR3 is TGTGCCAGCAGCTTATTTGCTAGCTTATTGTACGAGCAGTACTTC. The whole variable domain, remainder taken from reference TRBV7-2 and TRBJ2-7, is GAGVSQSPSNKVTEKGKDVELRCDPISGHTALYWYRQSLGQGLEFLIYFQGNSAPDKSGLPSDRFSAERTGGSVSTLTIQRTQQEDSAVYLCASSLFASLLYEQYFGPGTRLTVT.

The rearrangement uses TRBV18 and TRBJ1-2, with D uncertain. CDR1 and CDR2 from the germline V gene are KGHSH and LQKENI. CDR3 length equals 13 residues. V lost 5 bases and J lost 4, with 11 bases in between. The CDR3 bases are TGTGCCAGCTCAACCGGGAAGCCCTATGGCTACACCTTC. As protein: CASSTGKPYGYTF.

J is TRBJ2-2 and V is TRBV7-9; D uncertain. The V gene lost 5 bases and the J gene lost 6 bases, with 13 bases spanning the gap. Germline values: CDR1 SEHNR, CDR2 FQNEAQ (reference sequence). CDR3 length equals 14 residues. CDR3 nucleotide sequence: TGTGCCAGCAGCACCCGACTTACCCCCGGGGAGCTGTTTTTT. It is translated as CASSTRLTPGELFF.

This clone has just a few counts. CDR3 nucleotide sequence: TGTGCCAGCAGTCCCAGGAGGGGCTACGAGCAGTACTTC. Amino acid sequence: CASSPRRGYEQYF. The chain links TRBV27 to TRBJ2-7, with D tentatively TRBD2 (6 bases). Germline CDR1 reads MNHEY; CDR2 reads SMNVEV (reference sequence). The V end was cut by 5 bases, the J end by 3 bases, with 11 bases between. The CDR3 consists of 13 residues.

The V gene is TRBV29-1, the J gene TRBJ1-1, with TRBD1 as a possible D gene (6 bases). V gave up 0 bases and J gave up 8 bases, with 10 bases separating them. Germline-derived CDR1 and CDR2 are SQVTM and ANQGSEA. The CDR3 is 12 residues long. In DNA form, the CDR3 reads TGCAGCGTTGAAGACCAAGACAGGGAAGCTTTCTTT. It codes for CSVEDQDREAFF.